This T cell receptor beta chain came from a study of cytomegalovirus exposure and HLA in healthy donors. Whole-study findings and limits: Three of the chains that were CMV-associated were confirmed in vitro to be specific for CMV antigens. The investigators catalogued 150 to 200 TCR beta chains as cytomegalovirus-associated.

With regard to this clone: Antigen specificity is unknown.

Germline CDR1 is WSHSY and CDR2 is SAAADI. V lost 2 bases and J lost 6, with 16 bases in between. CDR3 size: 15 residues. Assay: immunoSEQ multiplex PCR; the TCRdb copy retains only in-frame clones and omits some. The table includes some 130,000 clones, 75% to 90% detected once. This chain connects TRBV10-2 to TRBJ1-2; D gene unclear. The TCR was taken from a woman between 18 and 29 years old in good health and CMV-seronegative. Source material: PBMCs. The DNA for the CDR3 is TGCGCCAGCAGTGAGATGGCCCGAATCCTAGATGGCTACACCTTC. This encodes CASSEMARILDGYTF.